The 12 T cell receptor beta chains below were found in one sample sequenced in a study of siplizumab effects on memory and regulatory T cells. Data came from immunoSEQ multiplex PCR; TCRdb stores just in-frame clones and leaves some out. The sample carries roughly 100,000 clones, around 90% recorded once. The sequenced sample was non-Treg CD4+ T cells sorted from blood. These receptors originate from a human donor in good health.

V usage is TRBV11-3 and J usage is TRBJ2-3; no clear D. Germline values: CDR1 SGHNT, CDR2 YENEEA. V was pared by 5 bases and J by 5 bases, with 8 bases between. The CDR3 is made up of 12 amino acids. The CDR3 bases are TGTGCCAGCAGCAAGGGAAGAGATACGCAGTATTTT. Translated, it gives CASSKGRDTQYF.

The rearrangement links TRBV5-4 to TRBJ1-2; 8 bases agree with TRBD1. The germline V gene has CDR1 SGHNT and CDR2 YYREEE (reference sequence). The trim removed 5 bases at V and 4 bases at J, leaving 7 bases unmatched. The CDR3 has 14 residues. As DNA, the CDR3 is TGTGCCAGCAGACTGCTGGGACAGGCCTATGGCTACACCTTC. It codes for CASRLLGQAYGYTF.

The chain combines TRBV11-2 with TRBJ1-1; 7 nucleotides match TRBD1. V shed 2 bases, J shed 4 bases, and the junction held 4 bases outside the gene matches. Germline-derived CDR1 and CDR2 are SGHAT and FQNNGV. The CDR3 runs to 14 residues. The CDR3 loop is CASSLSDRVTEAFF. CDR3 in DNA: TGTGCCAGCAGCTTATCCGACAGGGTCACTGAAGCTTTCTTT.

V is TRBV6-6 and J is TRBJ2-1, with TRBD2 matching 9 bases. CDR1 is MNHNY and CDR2 is SVGAGI in the germline V gene (reference sequence). This CDR3 spans 15 amino acids. The ends lost 0 bases at V and 9 bases at J; junction bases unmatched: 6. CDR3 sequence (DNA): TGTGCCAGCAGTTACTCCGCTAGCGGGACCGGTGAGCAGTTCTTC. Amino acids: CASSYSASGTGEQFF.

V gene TRBV7-2 combines with J gene TRBJ2-2, with TRBD2 as a possible D gene (6 bases). The CDR3 sequence is 13 residues long. Trimming removed 10 bases from V and 6 bases from J, with 15 bases in between. CDR1 and CDR2 (germline): SGHTA, FQGNSA. The CDR3 coding sequence is TGTGCCACCCGACGGGAGCCACCCGGGGAGCTGTTTTTT. It codes for CATRREPPGELFF.

The chain combines TRBV6-1 with TRBJ1-4; D is possibly TRBD1 (6 bases). The CDR3 runs to 15 residues. CDR1 MNHNS and CDR2 SASEGT come from the germline V gene. V lost 2 bases to trimming and J lost 7 bases, with 14 bases between them. For the CDR3, the DNA is TGTGCCAGCAGTGAAAATGTAGGGGGGAGTGAAAAACTGTTTTTT. Its translation is CASSENVGGSEKLFF.

For the CDR3, the DNA is TGTGCCAGCAGCCGCCCCGGGACAGGGAATGGCTACACCTTC. The encoded protein is CASSRPGTGNGYTF. The chain uses TRBV2 and TRBJ1-2; the match to TRBD1 covers 9 bases. This CDR3 has 14 amino acids. The V gene end was trimmed by 6 bases and the J gene end by 6 bases; junction bases not matched to a gene: 8. Germline CDR1 SNHLY, CDR2 FYNNEI.

The chain recombines TRBV28 with TRBJ2-1; 13 nucleotides line up with TRBD2. From germline, CDR1 is MDHEN and CDR2 SYDVKM. This CDR3 has 17 residues. V lost 5 bases, J lost 11 bases, and 15 bases stayed unmatched. The CDR3 coding sequence is TGTGCCAGCAGTCCCCCGTCCGCGGGACTAGCGGGACCAAAGCAGTTCTTC. It specifies CASSPPSAGLAGPKQFF.

This clone was detected once. The chain combines TRBV12-5 with TRBJ2-1; 9 nucleotides match TRBD1. V lost 6 bases, J lost 0 bases, and 0 bases stayed unmatched. The CDR3 extends over 14 amino acids. Looked up from germline, CDR1 is LGHNT and CDR2 is FRNRAP. CDR3 bases: TGTGCTAGTGGGACAGGGGGCTCCTACAATGAGCAGTTCTTC. This encodes CASGTGGSYNEQFF.

The V call is TRBV19, the J call TRBJ1-2, with a possible D match to TRBD1 (6 bases). CDR1 and CDR2 from the germline V gene are LNHDA and SQIVND (reference sequence). The CDR3 runs 12 residues. CDR3 DNA: TGTGCAACAGGGCAAACTAACTATGGCTACACCTTC. Amino acid sequence: CATGQTNYGYTF.

The chain uses TRBV7-2 and TRBJ1-2; no clear D. Trimming pared 6 bases from V and 3 bases from J, leaving 11 bases between. Germline V gives CDR1 SGHTA, CDR2 FQGNSA. The CDR3 contains 13 residues. As DNA, the CDR3 is TGTGCCAGCAGTCCATCCGGCGACTATGGCTACACCTTC. Residues: CASSPSGDYGYTF.

The genes are TRBV19 and TRBJ1-2; D is perhaps TRBD1 (6 bases). Germline V gives CDR1 LNHDA, CDR2 SQIVND (reference sequence). This CDR3 spans 11 amino acids. V was cut by 10 bases and J by 8 bases, with 14 bases left in between. CDR3 nucleotides: TGTGCCACGGGAATACAGGGAGGCTACACCTTC. Translation gives CATGIQGGYTF.